The rows below give T cell receptor beta chains drawn from one sample of a study of T cell responses to AZD1222 COVID-19 vaccine. Clones were read by immunoSEQ multiplex PCR, and TCRdb kept only the in-frame ones, dropping some. The sample consists of about 160,000 clones, roughly nine tenths of them appearing once. The sample consisted of peripheral blood, taken on day 0 of AZD1222 vaccination. The receptors shown here come from an adult in good health. The CDR3 runs from the conserved cysteine through the conserved F or W. Each record gives: J gene, V gene, clone size, CDR3 protein. Clone size is shown for a subset of rows, as once, few, many or a class of expanded clone.

TRBJ1-1	TRBV7-7	few	CASSLEVNTEAFF
TRBJ2-2	TRBV28	.	CASRIGQGVTGELFF
TRBJ2-2	TRBV6-2/TRBV6-3	.	CASSYPPLTSGLNTGELFF
TRBJ2-3	TRBV24-1	.	CATSDLDVKDTQYF
TRBJ2-7	TRBV5-6	.	CASSRPQKRYEQYF
TRBJ1-1	TRBV24-1	.	CATRAQGATTEAFF
TRBJ1-5	TRBV29-1	.	CSVGDPVSNQPQHF
TRBJ2-1	TRBV19	.	CASSMGVNEQFF
TRBJ1-2	TRBV27	once	CASSPLRQTNYGYTF
TRBJ1-2	TRBV28	.	CASNGLLEEPYGYTF
TRBJ1-1	TRBV5-4	.	CASSVGDGTARAFF
TRBJ1-5	TRBV28	.	CATGDRFNQPQHF
TRBJ1-1	TRBV5-6	.	CASSTGGMNTEAFF
TRBJ1-4	TRBV28	.	CAVGQGATNEKLFF
TRBJ1-2	TRBV9	.	CASSLTPGTEIGYTF
TRBJ2-5	TRBV10-1	once	CATTPGPGETQYF
TRBJ1-1	TRBV19	.	CASSIDPGNTEAFF
TRBJ2-7	TRBV24-1	once	CATSEGPQGWSVVQYF
TRBJ2-1	TRBV28	.	CASSPPGTGVHNEQFF
TRBJ2-1	TRBV27	.	CASSLWGQTNEQFF
TRBJ1-4	TRBV29-1	.	CSVEDLVAATNEKLFF
TRBJ2-1	TRBV19	once	CASSIGGRGNNEQFF
TRBJ1-4	TRBV27	.	CASSLISGTGLEKLFF
TRBJ1-4	TRBV15	.	CATSRAEGGNEKLFF
TRBJ1-4	TRBV11-2	.	CASSARVATNEKLFF
TRBJ1-1	TRBV30	.	CAWSARGGETHTEAFF
TRBJ1-1	TRBV20-1	.	CSASTRVGNTEAFF
TRBJ1-5	TRBV27	few	CASTQRDLNQPQHF
TRBJ1-6	TRBV7-8	.	CASSLRDRGPPLDSPLHF
TRBJ2-1	TRBV30	.	CAWSPGANEQFF
TRBJ2-3	TRBV9	.	CASSPRLAGGEVTDTQYF
TRBJ2-3	TRBV20-1	.	CSASSSLRADTQYF
TRBJ1-2	TRBV5-4	.	CASSPEGGRATNYGYTF
TRBJ2-2	TRBV7-2	.	CASSPHGGTNTGELFF
TRBJ2-5	TRBV6-2/TRBV6-3	.	CASSQTGEAETQYF
TRBJ1-1	TRBV19	.	CASTNQGAWTEAFF
TRBJ2-5	TRBV19	.	CASSAGQETQYF
TRBJ1-4	TRBV5-6	.	CASSTDRGVGEKLFF